These T cell receptor beta chains were read from a single sample in a study of blood T cell repertoires in COVID-19. Assay used: immunoSEQ multiplex PCR; TCRdb lists only in-frame clones, some missing. The sample carries about 110,000 clones, approximately 80% recorded once. Sequencing used peripheral blood. The receptors shown here come from a woman in her sixties or seventies with acute or convalescent COVID-19. Both conserved end residues are part of each CDR3. Each record gives: clone size, V gene, D gene, J gene, CDR3 DNA, CDR3 protein. The D gene is left open where the match is weak. Clone size, where shown, is once, few, many, or a class for clones that have expanded.

abundance: -; v_gene: TRBV28; d_gene: -; j_gene: TRBJ1-1; CDR3nt: TGTGCCAGCAGTCTCCGAGACAGACTGAACACTGAAGCTTTCTTT; CDR3aa: CASSLRDRLNTEAFF
abundance: -; v_gene: TRBV2; d_gene: -; j_gene: TRBJ2-2; CDR3nt: TGTGCCGGGCATACCGGGGAGCTGTTTTTT; CDR3aa: CAGHTGELFF
abundance: many; v_gene: TRBV6-5; d_gene: TRBD2; j_gene: TRBJ2-7; CDR3nt: TGTGCCAGCAGTATTCAGGCTAGCGGGAGCTACGAGCAGTACTTC; CDR3aa: CASSIQASGSYEQYF
abundance: -; v_gene: TRBV28; d_gene: -; j_gene: TRBJ1-2; CDR3nt: TGTGCCAGCAGTTGGGCCTATGGCTACACCTTC; CDR3aa: CASSWAYGYTF
abundance: -; v_gene: TRBV4-3; d_gene: -; j_gene: TRBJ1-5; CDR3nt: TGCGCCAGCAGCCAGAAACTTATGACAGGTCTTCAGCCCCAGCATTTT; CDR3aa: CASSQKLMTGLQPQHF
abundance: -; v_gene: TRBV6-5; d_gene: TRBD2; j_gene: TRBJ2-3; CDR3nt: TGTGCCAGCAGCCCCGTCGAAGCGGGAACAGATACGCAGTATTTT; CDR3aa: CASSPVEAGTDTQYF
abundance: -; v_gene: TRBV6-2/TRBV6-3; d_gene: TRBD2; j_gene: TRBJ2-5; CDR3nt: TGTGCCAGCAGCGAGGCAGGGAGGGTTCGAGAGACCCAGTACTTC; CDR3aa: CASSEAGRVRETQYF
abundance: -; v_gene: TRBV5-8; d_gene: TRBD1; j_gene: TRBJ1-5; CDR3nt: TGTGCCAGCAGCTACCGGGACAGAAATCAGCCCCAGCATTTT; CDR3aa: CASSYRDRNQPQHF
abundance: -; v_gene: TRBV6-4; d_gene: -; j_gene: TRBJ2-1; CDR3nt: TGTGCCAGCAGTGACTCGAGTTGGCGGGACTACAATGAGCAGTTCTTC; CDR3aa: CASSDSSWRDYNEQFF
abundance: -; v_gene: TRBV28; d_gene: -; j_gene: TRBJ1-2; CDR3nt: TGTGCCAGCAGTCCCGGGAAGTTGGGTGACTATGGCTACACCTTC; CDR3aa: CASSPGKLGDYGYTF
abundance: -; v_gene: TRBV24-1; d_gene: -; j_gene: TRBJ2-5; CDR3nt: TGTGCCACCAGTGATTGGCAGGGGGGAGAGACCCAGTACTTC; CDR3aa: CATSDWQGGETQYF
abundance: -; v_gene: TRBV18; d_gene: TRBD1; j_gene: TRBJ1-6; CDR3nt: TGTGCCAGCTCAACCGGGCAGGGGGTTTCACCCCTCCACTTT; CDR3aa: CASSTGQGVSPLHF
abundance: -; v_gene: TRBV7-9; d_gene: TRBD1; j_gene: TRBJ2-1; CDR3nt: TGTGCCAGCATTCTCGGGACAGGGGTCTACAATGAGCAGTTCTTC; CDR3aa: CASILGTGVYNEQFF
abundance: -; v_gene: TRBV5-5; d_gene: -; j_gene: TRBJ1-3; CDR3nt: TGTGCCAGCAGCTTTTCAGATGGAAACACCATATATTTT; CDR3aa: CASSFSDGNTIYF
abundance: once; v_gene: TRBV11-3; d_gene: TRBD2; j_gene: TRBJ2-2; CDR3nt: TGTGCCAGCAGTCGAGCCGGCGGGGGGGGCGCCGGGGAGCTGTTTTTT; CDR3aa: CASSRAGGGGAGELFF
abundance: -; v_gene: TRBV7-3; d_gene: TRBD2; j_gene: TRBJ2-1; CDR3nt: TGTGCCAGCAGCTTGATCACTAGCGGGAGGGGTGAGCAGTTCTTC; CDR3aa: CASSLITSGRGEQFF
abundance: -; v_gene: TRBV3-1/TRBV3-2; d_gene: -; j_gene: TRBJ2-5; CDR3nt: TGTGCCAGCAGCCACGATAGCGAACTCCAAGAGACCCAGTACTTC; CDR3aa: CASSHDSELQETQYF
abundance: -; v_gene: TRBV18; d_gene: TRBD1; j_gene: TRBJ2-2; CDR3nt: TGTGCCAGCTCACCCCAGACAGGGGGCGCGAACACCGGGGAGCTGTTTTTT; CDR3aa: CASSPQTGGANTGELFF
abundance: -; v_gene: TRBV19; d_gene: -; j_gene: TRBJ1-1; CDR3nt: TGTGCCAGTAGAGAGAATAGGGGCGGCACTGAAGCTTTCTTT; CDR3aa: CASRENRGGTEAFF
abundance: -; v_gene: TRBV24-1; d_gene: -; j_gene: TRBJ1-5; CDR3nt: TGTGCCACCAGTGATGGTGAGGGTTATCAGCCCCAGCATTTT; CDR3aa: CATSDGEGYQPQHF
abundance: -; v_gene: TRBV5-5; d_gene: TRBD1; j_gene: TRBJ1-1; CDR3nt: TGTGCCAGCAGCTGGACAGGATGGATGAATACTGAAGCTTTCTTT; CDR3aa: CASSWTGWMNTEAFF
abundance: -; v_gene: TRBV5-1; d_gene: -; j_gene: TRBJ1-3; CDR3nt: TGCGCCAGCAGCGACGGGGGGCCCGGAAACACCATATATTTT; CDR3aa: CASSDGGPGNTIYF
abundance: -; v_gene: TRBV6-5; d_gene: TRBD1; j_gene: TRBJ1-2; CDR3nt: TGTGCCAGCAGTCGGACAGGGGGTAACTATGGCTACACCTTC; CDR3aa: CASSRTGGNYGYTF
abundance: few; v_gene: TRBV28; d_gene: -; j_gene: TRBJ1-5; CDR3nt: TGTGCCAGCAGTGCGCGGGGGGTAGGTCTTCAGCCCCAGCATTTT; CDR3aa: CASSARGVGLQPQHF
abundance: -; v_gene: TRBV2; d_gene: TRBD2; j_gene: TRBJ2-1; CDR3nt: TGTGCCAGCAGAGAGAGAGCGGGACGGAGCTCCTACAATGAGCAGTTCTTC; CDR3aa: CASRERAGRSSYNEQFF
abundance: few; v_gene: TRBV4-1; d_gene: -; j_gene: TRBJ1-1; CDR3nt: TGCGCCAGCAGCCAAGATATGCGGGTAGGTGAAGCTTTCTTT; CDR3aa: CASSQDMRVGEAFF
abundance: -; v_gene: TRBV7-6; d_gene: TRBD2; j_gene: TRBJ2-7; CDR3nt: TGTGCCAGCAGCCCACGGACTAGCGGGTATTACGAGCAGTACTTC; CDR3aa: CASSPRTSGYYEQYF
abundance: -; v_gene: TRBV23-1; d_gene: -; j_gene: TRBJ2-5; CDR3nt: TGCGCCAGCAGTCAATCCCCTTCCAGGGCCCGGGAGACCCAGTACTTC; CDR3aa: CASSQSPSRARETQYF
abundance: -; v_gene: TRBV28; d_gene: TRBD1; j_gene: TRBJ2-5; CDR3nt: TGTGCCAGCAGAACGCTCGGATGGGACAGGGGAATTGAGACCCAGTACTTC; CDR3aa: CASRTLGWDRGIETQYF
abundance: -; v_gene: TRBV10-3; d_gene: TRBD1; j_gene: TRBJ2-2; CDR3nt: TGTGCCATCAGGGGACAGGGCGGCACCGGGGAGCTGTTTTTT; CDR3aa: CAIRGQGGTGELFF
abundance: few; v_gene: TRBV30; d_gene: -; j_gene: TRBJ1-6; CDR3nt: TGTGCCTGGAGTATACAGGTACCTAATTCACCCCTCCACTTT; CDR3aa: CAWSIQVPNSPLHF
abundance: -; v_gene: TRBV7-9; d_gene: TRBD2; j_gene: TRBJ2-1; CDR3nt: TGTGCCAGCAGCGTTGGGACTAGCGGGGATTACAATGAGCAGTTCTTC; CDR3aa: CASSVGTSGDYNEQFF
abundance: -; v_gene: TRBV28; d_gene: TRBD1; j_gene: TRBJ1-2; CDR3nt: TGTGCCAGCAGACCCGGCCCCCCACAGGGGGCGGGTGGCTACACCTTC; CDR3aa: CASRPGPPQGAGGYTF
abundance: -; v_gene: TRBV6-1; d_gene: TRBD1; j_gene: TRBJ1-6; CDR3nt: TGTGCCAGCAGTGACGGGACAGGGGTTCAATATAATTCACCCCTCCACTTT; CDR3aa: CASSDGTGVQYNSPLHF
abundance: -; v_gene: TRBV27; d_gene: TRBD2; j_gene: TRBJ2-6; CDR3nt: TGTGCCAGTTGTCATGGGGGGGTGTTAACTTCTGGGGCCAACGTCCTGACTTTC; CDR3aa: CASCHGGVLTSGANVLTF
abundance: -; v_gene: TRBV19; d_gene: -; j_gene: TRBJ2-5; CDR3nt: TGTGCCAGCAAAATGGACACTACAGAGACCCAGTACTTC; CDR3aa: CASKMDTTETQYF
abundance: once; v_gene: TRBV7-6; d_gene: TRBD1; j_gene: TRBJ1-6; CDR3nt: TGTGCCAGCAGCTTAAGTTTGGACAGGGGTGGCTCACCCCTCCACTTT; CDR3aa: CASSLSLDRGGSPLHF